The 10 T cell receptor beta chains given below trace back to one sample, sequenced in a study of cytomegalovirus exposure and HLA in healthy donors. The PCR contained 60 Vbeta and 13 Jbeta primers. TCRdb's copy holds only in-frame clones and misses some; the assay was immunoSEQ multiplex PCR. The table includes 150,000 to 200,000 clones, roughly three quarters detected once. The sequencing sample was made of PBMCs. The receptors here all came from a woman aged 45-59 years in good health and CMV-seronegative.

The CDR3 nucleotides are TGTGCCAGTAGTATCGAGGCTAGCGGGAGAGGCACAGATACGCAGTATTTT. Translation: CASSIEASGRGTDTQYF. The chain is built from TRBV19 and TRBJ2-3; 10 nucleotides align to TRBD2. The V gene's germline CDR1 is LNHDA and CDR2 SQIVND (reference sequence). This CDR3 is built from 17 residues. V lost 3 bases and J lost 1; bases outside the gene matches: 7.

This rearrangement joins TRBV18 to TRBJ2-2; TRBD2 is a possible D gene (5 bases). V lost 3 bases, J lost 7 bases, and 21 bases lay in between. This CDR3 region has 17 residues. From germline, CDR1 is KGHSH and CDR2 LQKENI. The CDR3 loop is CASSPTALGIMNGELFF. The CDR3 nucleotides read TGTGCCAGCTCACCGACCGCCCTCGGGATTATGAACGGGGAGCTGTTTTTT.

CDR3 sequence reads: CASSPLAGSHEQYF. The CDR3 nucleotides read TGTGCCAGCAGCCCCCTAGCGGGAAGCCACGAGCAGTACTTC. The genes are TRBV5-4 and TRBJ2-7; 9 bases fit TRBD2. The germline V gene encodes CDR1 SGHNT and CDR2 YYREEE (reference sequence). This CDR3 has 14 residues. Trimming at V came to 4 bases and at J to 5 bases, leaving 7 bases not matched to a gene. Drawing the rest from reference TRBV5-4 and TRBJ2-7, the complete variable domain is ETGVTQSPTHLIKTRGQQVTLRCSSQSGHNTVSWYQQALGQGPQFIFQYYREEENGRGNFPPRFSGLQFPNYSSELNVNALELDDSALYLCASSPLAGSHEQYFGPGTRLTVT.

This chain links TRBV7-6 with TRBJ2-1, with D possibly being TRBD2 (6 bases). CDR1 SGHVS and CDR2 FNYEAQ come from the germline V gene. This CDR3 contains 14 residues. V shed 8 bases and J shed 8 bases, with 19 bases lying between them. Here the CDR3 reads CASQGTSLRDEQFF. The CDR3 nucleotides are TGTGCCAGCCAGGGAACTAGCTTAAGAGATGAGCAGTTCTTC.

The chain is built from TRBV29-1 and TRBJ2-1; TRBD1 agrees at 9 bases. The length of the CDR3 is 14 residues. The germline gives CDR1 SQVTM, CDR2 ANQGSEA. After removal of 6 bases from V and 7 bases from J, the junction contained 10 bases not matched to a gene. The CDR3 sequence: CSVPGTGWRNEQFF. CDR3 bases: TGCAGCGTCCCCGGGACAGGGTGGCGGAATGAGCAGTTCTTC.

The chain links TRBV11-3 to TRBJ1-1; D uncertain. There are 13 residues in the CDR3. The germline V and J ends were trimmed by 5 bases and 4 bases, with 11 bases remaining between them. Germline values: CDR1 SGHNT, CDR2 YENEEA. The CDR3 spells CASSPARSTEAFF. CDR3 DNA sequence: TGTGCCAGCAGCCCGGCAAGGAGCACTGAAGCTTTCTTT.

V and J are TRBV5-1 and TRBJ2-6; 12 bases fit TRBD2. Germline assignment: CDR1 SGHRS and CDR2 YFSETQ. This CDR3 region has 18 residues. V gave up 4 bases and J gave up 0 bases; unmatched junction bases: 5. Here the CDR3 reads CASSPGLAGASGANVLTF. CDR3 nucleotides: TGCGCCAGCAGCCCGGGACTAGCGGGCGCCTCTGGGGCCAACGTCCTGACTTTC.

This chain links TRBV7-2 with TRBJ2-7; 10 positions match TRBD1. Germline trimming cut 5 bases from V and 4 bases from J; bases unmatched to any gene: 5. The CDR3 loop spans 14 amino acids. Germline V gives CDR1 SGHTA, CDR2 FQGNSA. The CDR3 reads CASSRDRGGYEQYF. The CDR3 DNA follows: TGTGCCAGCAGCAGGGACAGGGGAGGATACGAGCAGTACTTC. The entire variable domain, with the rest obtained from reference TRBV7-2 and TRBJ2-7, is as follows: GAGVSQSPSNKVTEKGKDVELRCDPISGHTALYWYRQSLGQGLEFLIYFQGNSAPDKSGLPSDRFSAERTGGSVSTLTIQRTQQEDSAVYLCASSRDRGGYEQYFGPGTRLTVT.

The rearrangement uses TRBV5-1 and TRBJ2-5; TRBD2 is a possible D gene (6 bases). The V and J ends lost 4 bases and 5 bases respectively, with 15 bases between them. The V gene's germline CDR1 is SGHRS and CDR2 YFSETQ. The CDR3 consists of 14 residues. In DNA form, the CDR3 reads TGCGCCAGCAGCCGCCGGGGAGGAGGGGAGACCCAGTACTTC. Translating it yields CASSRRGGGETQYF. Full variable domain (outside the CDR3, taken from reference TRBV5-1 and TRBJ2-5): KAGVTQTPRYLIKTRGQQVTLSCSPISGHRSVSWYQQTPGQGLQFLFEYFSETQRNKGNFPGRFSGRQFSNSRSEMNVSTLELGDSALYLCASSRRGGGETQYFGPGTRLLVL.

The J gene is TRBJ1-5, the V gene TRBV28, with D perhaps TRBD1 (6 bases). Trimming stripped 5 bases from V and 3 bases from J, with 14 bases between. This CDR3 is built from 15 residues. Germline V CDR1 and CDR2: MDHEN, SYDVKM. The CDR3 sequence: CASSTARGPNQPQHF. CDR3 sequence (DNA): TGTGCCAGCAGTACCGCCAGGGGCCCCAATCAGCCCCAGCATTTT.